This is a list of T cell receptor beta chains from one sample in a study of blood T cell repertoires in COVID-19. Profiled with immunoSEQ multiplex PCR; TCRdb holds only in-frame clones, not every one. The table has some 150,000 clones, about 79% seen once; the top ten hold approximately 9.4%. Sample: peripheral blood. Every receptor here comes from a woman in her 50s with acute or convalescent COVID-19. Both conserved end residues are part of each CDR3. The order of the fields is D gene, J gene, V gene, clone size, CDR3 DNA, CDR3 protein. D genes are given only for firm matches. A row's size may be missing; if present it is once, few, many or a size class.

D: -; J: TRBJ2-2; V: TRBV2; size: -; DNA: TGTGCCAGCAACTGGAGCCCCACCTCGAACACCGGGGAGCTGTTTTTT; CDR3: CASNWSPTSNTGELFF
D: -; J: TRBJ1-1; V: TRBV6-5; size: -; DNA: TGTGCCAGCAGTTCCACTCAGGCGAACACTGAAGCTTTCTTT; CDR3: CASSSTQANTEAFF
D: TRBD1; J: TRBJ2-5; V: TRBV7-2; size: -; DNA: TGTGCCAGCAGCAACCGGGACAGGGGGCAACAGACCCAGTACTTC; CDR3: CASSNRDRGQQTQYF
D: TRBD2; J: TRBJ2-5; V: TRBV5-1; size: -; DNA: TGCGCCAGCAGCTTTGGCGGGGGTTTAGCGAAGATGGAGACCCAGTACTTC; CDR3: CASSFGGGLAKMETQYF
D: TRBD1; J: TRBJ2-7; V: TRBV2; size: -; DNA: TGTGCCAGCAGTGAACAAGGACAGGGGGCCTACGAGCAGTACTTC; CDR3: CASSEQGQGAYEQYF
D: TRBD2; J: TRBJ2-1; V: TRBV30; size: -; DNA: TGTGCCTGGATGAGACTAGCGGGAGTTTACCATGAGCAGTTCTTC; CDR3: CAWMRLAGVYHEQFF
D: -; J: TRBJ1-4; V: TRBV5-4; size: -; DNA: TGTGCCAGCAGCGTCACAACTAATGAAAAACTGTTTTTT; CDR3: CASSVTTNEKLFF
D: -; J: TRBJ1-5; V: TRBV19; size: -; DNA: TGTGCCAGTTCGAGGGTTGGAGTAAATCAGCCCCAGCATTTT; CDR3: CASSRVGVNQPQHF
D: -; J: TRBJ2-5; V: TRBV7-2; size: -; DNA: TGTGCCAGCAGCAAGTCGACAGAAGAGACCCAGTACTTC; CDR3: CASSKSTEETQYF
D: -; J: TRBJ2-6; V: TRBV10-3; size: -; DNA: TGTGCCACCTCCTCTCCTGGGGCCAACGTCCTGACTTTC; CDR3: CATSSPGANVLTF
D: TRBD1; J: TRBJ2-2; V: TRBV29-1; size: -; DNA: TGCAGCGTTGGGGACAGGGCCAACACCGGGGAGCTGTTTTTT; CDR3: CSVGDRANTGELFF
D: TRBD2; J: TRBJ2-1; V: TRBV29-1; size: -; DNA: TGCAGCGTCACGGGACTAGCGGGAGTAGATGAGCAGTTCTTC; CDR3: CSVTGLAGVDEQFF
D: -; J: TRBJ1-3; V: TRBV10-2; size: once; DNA: TGCGCCAGCAGTGAACAGGGAAGCTCTGGAAACACCATATATTTT; CDR3: CASSEQGSSGNTIYF
D: TRBD2; J: TRBJ2-1; V: TRBV19; size: -; DNA: TGTGCCAGTGGTAATACAGCGGGAGTGTCTAATGAGCAGTTCTTC; CDR3: CASGNTAGVSNEQFF
D: -; J: TRBJ2-2; V: TRBV5-1; size: -; DNA: TGCGCCAGCACCCACTTACCAGCGTCGAACACCGGGGAGCTGTTTTTT; CDR3: CASTHLPASNTGELFF
D: -; J: TRBJ1-3; V: TRBV19; size: -; DNA: TGTGCCAGTAGTATAGACGGGAGCTCTGGAAACACCATATATTTT; CDR3: CASSIDGSSGNTIYF
D: -; J: TRBJ2-2; V: TRBV24-1; size: -; DNA: TGTGCCACCAGTGATGGGGCACTCGGGGAGCTGTTTTTT; CDR3: CATSDGALGELFF
D: -; J: TRBJ1-3; V: TRBV7-9; size: -; DNA: TGTGCCACCACGTGGGCGTCAGGGACATCTGGAAACACCATATATTTT; CDR3: CATTWASGTSGNTIYF
D: -; J: TRBJ1-4; V: TRBV6-5; size: -; DNA: TGTGCCAGCAGTTACTCCGCCGCCAGAACTAATGAAAAACTGTTTTTT; CDR3: CASSYSAARTNEKLFF